This T cell receptor beta chain was captured by sequencing in a study of spatial heterogeneity in lung cancer (dated 2019 in TCRdb). Regarding the study in general: Donors were 72 patients with early-stage, untreated non-small cell lung cancer from the lung TRACERx cohort. Beta-chain transcripts were consistently detected in greater numbers than alpha-chain transcripts, which likely reflected higher beta-chain transcript abundance. The study quantitatively compared TCR alpha and beta repertoires across multiple tumor regions, matched nontumor lung and blood in non-small cell lung cancer. Follow-up PBMC samples were sequenced whenever available, and the median time to follow-up was two to three years after resection. Both alpha and beta chains were TCR-sequenced in samples taken at surgery, namely 220 tumor regions, roughly 64 matched nontumor lung samples and around 53 PBMC samples. In the raw uncorrected reads, each unique combination of TCR and UMI appeared more than ten times on average. Nonsynonymous mutation counts, determined by whole-exome sequencing of tumor tissue, were related to TCR repertoire features. Study-wide findings and limitations: Confirming at a functional level the hypothesis that regional TCRs recognize regional mutations was considered to require additional single-cell paired TCR alpha and beta sequencing. Ubiquitous expanded tumor TCRs were detected in blood more often at tumor resection than at routine follow-up. Only approximately 13 patients were included in the comparisons of baseline and follow-up blood repertoires.

This clonotype was seen a handful of times. It has no known antigen specificity. No much larger clone is present one base from it, and per-base qualities are unavailable. Reading the label with the study, this specimen's time point is: blood at routine non-recurrence follow-up after resection. For TCR sequencing, whole RNA was extracted from tumor and nontumor lung tissue, or from cryopreserved PBMC samples, and no cell sorting was done. Patients were selected for TCR sequencing only if sufficient RNA was available from at least two tumor regions. Via the germline V gene, CDR1 is SQVTM and CDR2 ANQGSEA. Inclusive of the bounding cysteine and phenylalanine, the CDR3 is 14 residues long. The entry retains the CDR3 DNA only, 42 bases that are in frame from base 1. At the junction V is shortened by 8 bases and J by 3 bases, with 20 bases in between. Libraries were built with 5' RACE. Sequencing was performed on a NextSeq 500. In the TCR library protocol, a unique molecular identifier was attached to each TCR cDNA molecule so that PCR and sequencing errors could be corrected. Processing in the source paper ran as follows. Decombinator tools were used for TCR identification, UMI-based error correction and CDR3 extraction. Expanded TCRs were defined as those above a frequency of 2 per 1,000, corresponding to the top 1% of the tumor frequency distribution. Each repertoire was subsampled 100 times to 5,000 TCRs, after which Renyi diversity was computed with the R vegan package. CDR3 similarity networks were built from amino acid triplet string-kernel similarity, with CDR3s being connected when pairwise similarity was above 0.82. Using fastp trimming at Q25 and MiXCR clonotype assembly, TCRdb reanalyzed the public sequencing data and kept in-frame beta chains. Entries that share a CDR3 protein sequence are merged under the most common genes and DNA. The V and J calls and clone size are TCRdb's, not the authors'. Here the sample has about 33,000 distinct CDR3 sequences; roughly 10% occur a single time. The top ten hold approximately 26% of the sample.

Source: PBMCs, taken at follow-up. Recombination linked TRBV29-1 to TRBJ2-7; the D gene could be either TRBD1 or TRBD2, each agreeing at 5 bases. The clonotype comes from a female donor with early-stage non-small cell lung cancer. The DNA reads TGCAGCCTCGTGGGACCGCTCGACTTCTACGAGCAGTACTTC. Protein translation: CSLVGPLDFYEQYF.